The 27 T cell receptor beta chains below were found in one sample sequenced in a study of a mutant IDH1 vaccine in newly diagnosed glioma. Their specific antigens are unknown. The method was immunoSEQ multiplex PCR; TCRdb's version includes in-frame clones alone and lacks a portion of them. The sample holds approximately 44,000 clones, 75% to 85% seen once. Time point described: week 35, safety follow-up. Mutant IDH1 20-mer peptide, at 300 ug, made up each vaccine dose, with topical imiquimod. Source: PBMCs, taken from a glioma patient whose treatment included an IDH1 peptide vaccine. These receptors were obtained from a man aged 40-49 years with glioma.

The chain links TRBV6-6 to TRBJ1-4; 11 nucleotides align to TRBD1. The CDR3 totals 16 residues. Trimming removed 1 base from V and 6 bases from J; junction bases left unmatched: 4. Germline CDR1 reads MNHNY; CDR2 reads SVGAGI (reference sequence). This CDR3 is CASSYFGQGADEKLFF. As DNA, the CDR3 is TGTGCCAGCAGTTACTTCGGACAGGGGGCAGATGAAAAACTGTTTTTT.

This chain links TRBV19 with TRBJ1-1, with D uncertain. CDR1 and CDR2 from the germline V gene are LNHDA and SQIVND (reference sequence). The CDR3 has 14 amino acids. Trimming took off 3 bases at V and 1 base at J, with 9 bases between the two ends. CDR3 coding DNA: TGTGCCAGTAGTATTGAGACGCGGAACACTGAAGCTTTCTTT. Translation gives CASSIETRNTEAFF.

The chain uses TRBV6-5 and TRBJ1-2; possibly TRBD1 for D (5 bases). Germline CDR1 is MNHEY and CDR2 is SVGAGI. The V gene lost 0 bases and the J gene lost 0 bases, with 8 bases spanning the gap. The CDR3 is made up of 15 amino acids. DNA of the CDR3: TGTGCCAGCAGTTACTCAGGGACCCCTAACTATGGCTACACCTTC. Translation gives CASSYSGTPNYGYTF.

This chain uses TRBV7-6 with TRBJ1-5; no reliable D call. In germline, CDR1 is SGHVS, CDR2 FNYEAQ. V was pared by 3 bases and J by 4 bases, with 13 bases between. This CDR3 has 15 residues. The CDR3 nucleotides are TGTGCCAGCAGCTTGAGGGTTGGGGAAAATCAGCCCCAGCATTTT. This gives the protein CASSLRVGENQPQHF.

The chain joins TRBV9 to TRBJ1-3; TRBD1 matches 11 bases. This CDR3 comprises 15 residues. After removal of 1 base from V and 8 bases from J, the junction contained 5 bases not matched to a gene. Germline V gene lookup returns CDR1 SGDLS and CDR2 YYNGEE. This CDR3 reads CASSVRDRGIHTIYF. CDR3 in DNA: TGTGCCAGCAGCGTAAGGGACAGGGGGATTCACACCATATATTTT.

The chain uses TRBV7-8 and TRBJ2-2, with D tentatively TRBD1 (5 bases). The CDR3 runs to 15 residues. Germline CDR1 reads SGHVS; CDR2 reads FQNEAQ. The V and J ends lost 4 bases and 2 bases respectively, with 11 bases between them. The CDR3 DNA sequence: TGTGCCAGCAGCTCCAATCAGGGAAACACCGGGGAGCTGTTTTTT. This translates into CASSSNQGNTGELFF.

This CDR3 is CASSHRPGGQGAGYTF. For the CDR3, the DNA is TGCGCCAGCAGTCACCGGCCGGGAGGACAGGGAGCCGGCTACACCTTC. This chain joins TRBV23-1 and TRBJ1-2; 8 bases are shared with TRBD1. TRBV23-1 is an open reading frame whose function is uncertain. V was clipped by 3 bases and J by 8 bases; unmatched bases: 14. CDR3 length equals 16 residues.

This chain connects TRBV19 to TRBJ1-3; D not certain. V was cut by 6 bases and J by 0 bases, with 12 bases left in between. CDR1 is LNHDA and CDR2 is SQIVND in the germline V gene (reference sequence). This CDR3 comprises 15 residues. CDR3 in DNA: TGTGCCAGTAGCAATATCAGGTTCTCTGGAAACACCATATATTTT. Its translation: CASSNIRFSGNTIYF.

The chain joins TRBV18 to TRBJ2-1, with 9 positions matching TRBD2. Trimming removed 6 bases from V and 9 bases from J; junction bases left unmatched: 12. Germline CDR1 reads KGHSH; CDR2 reads LQKENI. CDR3 size: 15 residues. The CDR3 coding sequence is TGTGCCAGCTCGGAACGGGTAGCGGGAGAAGGTGAGCAGTTCTTC. It yields the protein CASSERVAGEGEQFF.

By frequency in the sample, this clone is medium-sized. The chain has TRBV6-5 and TRBJ1-2; D not certain. The CDR3 is made up of 15 amino acids. Germline-derived CDR1 and CDR2 are MNHEY and SVGAGI. Trimming pared 2 bases from V and 5 bases from J, leaving 15 bases between. CDR3 nucleotide sequence: TGTGCCAGCAGTTACGTAGGAGCTTCGCAATATGGCTACACCTTC. This encodes CASSYVGASQYGYTF.

This clone was seen a single time. The gene calls are TRBV5-6 and TRBJ2-6, with no clear D. There are 16 residues in the CDR3. V lost 4 bases and J lost 0, with 11 bases in between. Germline V gives CDR1 SGHDT, CDR2 YYEEEE. Here the CDR3 DNA reads TGTGCCAGCAGCGTGACACCCAGCTCTGGGGCCAACGTCCTGACTTTC. Translating it yields CASSVTPSSGANVLTF.

This clone is labeled as medium-sized. The J gene is TRBJ2-3, the V gene TRBV6-4; 8 nucleotides line up with TRBD2. Germline trimming cut 2 bases from V and 6 bases from J; bases unmatched to any gene: 4. This CDR3 comprises 14 residues. In germline, CDR1 is MRHNA, CDR2 SNTAGT. The CDR3 spells CASSDGREVDTQYF. The CDR3 region has the DNA TGTGCCAGCAGTGACGGGCGGGAGGTCGATACGCAGTATTTT.

The rearrangement joins TRBV28 to TRBJ1-2; perhaps TRBD1 as D (5 bases). Trimming removed 3 bases at V and 4 bases at J, with 27 bases between. In germline, CDR1 is MDHEN, CDR2 SYDVKM. This CDR3 is built from 19 residues. The CDR3 DNA sequence: TGTGCCAGCAGTTTCCAGCGGGGGGAACCGACCCGGGGCGGCTATGGCTACACCTTC. It encodes CASSFQRGEPTRGGYGYTF.

V usage is TRBV7-9 and J usage is TRBJ1-6, with a possible D match to TRBD1 (6 bases). Germline V lookup: CDR1 SEHNR, CDR2 FQNEAQ (reference sequence). This CDR3 spans 14 amino acids. V was pared by 1 base and J by 7 bases, with 8 bases between. The CDR3: CASSLETGNSPLHF. As DNA, the CDR3 is TGTGCCAGCAGCTTAGAAACAGGGAATTCACCCCTCCACTTT.

The CDR3 nucleotides are TGTGCCAGCAGCGGCGGTGTCACAGATACGCAGTATTTT. As protein: CASSGGVTDTQYF. The chain uses TRBV9 and TRBJ2-3; D not resolved. V was clipped by 3 bases and J by 2 bases, with 7 bases between them. The V gene's germline CDR1 is SGDLS and CDR2 YYNGEE. CDR3 length equals 13 residues. Looking up the rest from reference TRBV9 and TRBJ2-3 gives the full variable domain: DSGVTQTPKHLITATGQRVTLRCSPRSGDLSVYWYQQSLDQGLQFLIQYYNGEERAKGNILERFSAQQFPDLHSELNLSSLELGDSALYFCASSGGVTDTQYFGPGTRLTVL.

The chain recombines TRBV19 with TRBJ1-4, with D maybe TRBD1 (6 bases). The CDR3 runs 16 residues. Trimming left V 5 bases short and J 6 bases short, with 19 bases between. Germline V gene lookup returns CDR1 LNHDA and CDR2 SQIVND (reference sequence). The chain's CDR3 is CASSPIRGTGYEKLFF. The CDR3 DNA reads as TGTGCCAGTAGTCCCATTAGGGGGACGGGTTATGAAAAACTGTTTTTT.

The rearrangement links TRBV10-3 to TRBJ2-4; 13 nucleotides match TRBD2. The CDR3 consists of 18 residues. Looked up from germline, CDR1 is ENHRY and CDR2 is SYGVKD. After removal of 6 bases from V and 0 bases from J, the junction contained 8 bases not matched to a gene. The CDR3 region has the DNA TGTGCCATCAGCACCGGGACTAGCGGGACTGGAGCCAAAAACATTCAGTACTTC. It is translated as CAISTGTSGTGAKNIQYF.

The chain employs TRBV20-1 and TRBJ2-1; D is undetermined. Germline V gene lookup returns CDR1 DFQATT and CDR2 SNEGSKA (reference sequence). The CDR3 has 11 amino acids. Trimming stripped 6 bases from V and 8 bases from J, with 11 bases between. CDR3 nucleotide sequence: TGCAGTGCCACAAGCTGGGATGAGCAGTTCTTC. Its translation: CSATSWDEQFF.

The table lists this clone with a few counts. The chain recombines TRBV20-1 with TRBJ1-2; D unclear. The CDR3 covers 11 residues. In germline, CDR1 is DFQATT, CDR2 SNEGSKA (reference sequence). V shed 5 bases and J shed 8 bases, with 12 bases lying between them. The CDR3 is CSASDRKGYTF. The CDR3 nucleotides read TGCAGTGCTTCAGACCGGAAAGGCTACACCTTC.

The J gene is TRBJ1-4, the V gene TRBV7-2; 9 bases match TRBD1. CDR3 length: 15 amino acids. Per the germline V gene, CDR1 is SGHTA and CDR2 is FQGNSA. J lost 4 bases, V lost 5 bases, and 5 bases had no gene match. The DNA of the CDR3 is TGTGCCAGCAGCCCCGGGGGACAGGGTAATGAAAAACTGTTTTTT. Its protein is CASSPGGQGNEKLFF.

This chain links TRBV15 with TRBJ2-7; D unresolved. V was pared by 0 bases and J by 5 bases, with 2 bases between. Germline V gene sequence: CDR1 LNHNV, CDR2 YYDKDF (reference sequence). CDR3 length equals 11 residues. CDR3 bases: TGTGCCACCAGCAGAGATAACGAGCAGTACTTC. This codes for CATSRDNEQYF. The full variable domain, with the rest looked up from reference TRBV15 and TRBJ2-7, is DAMVIQNPRYQVTQFGKPVTLSCSQTLNHNVMYWYQQKSSQAPKLLFHYYDKDFNNEADTPDNFQSRRPNTSFCFLDIRSPGLGDTAMYLCATSRDNEQYFGPGTRLTVT.

The chain employs TRBV19 and TRBJ2-1; 7 bases match TRBD1. V lost 6 bases and J lost 5; bases outside the gene matches: 13. Looked up from germline, CDR1 is LNHDA and CDR2 is SQIVND (reference sequence). This CDR3 has 16 residues. Here the CDR3 reads CASSPYSGTDNNEQFF. The CDR3, as DNA: TGTGCCAGTAGCCCCTATTCCGGGACAGATAACAATGAGCAGTTCTTC.

The genes are TRBV5-1 and TRBJ1-2; TRBD1 aligns across 7 bases. CDR3 length: 17 residues. Germline-derived CDR1 and CDR2 are SGHRS and YFSETQ. The trim removed 0 bases at V and 0 bases at J, leaving 8 bases unmatched. DNA for the CDR3: TGCGCCAGCAGCTTGGGACTTGGACAGGAACCTAACTATGGCTACACCTTC. Amino acids: CASSLGLGQEPNYGYTF.

The gene calls are TRBV21-1 and TRBJ1-2; the table's D call of TRBD1 was not tested on the DNA. TRBV21-1 is a documented pseudogene. This CDR3 spans 17 amino acids. Here the CDR3 reads CASSKGDRGQDKGGYTF. The CDR3 DNA follows: TGTGCCAGCAGCAAAGGGGACCGTGGACAGGATAAAGGGGGCTACACCTTC.

The chain has TRBV5-8 and TRBJ2-2; D perhaps matches TRBD2 (5 bases). Germline CDR1 and CDR2: SGHTS and YDEGEE. Trimming took 7 bases from V and 5 from J, leaving 12 bases between them. The CDR3 sequence is 13 residues long. CDR3 sequence reads: CASRRGRTGELFF. As DNA, the CDR3 is TGTGCCAGCCGCCGGGGTCGGACCGGGGAGCTGTTTTTT.

This chain links TRBV11-3 with TRBJ2-3; D not resolved. This CDR3 has 17 residues. Germline assignment: CDR1 SGHNT and CDR2 YENEEA. V lost 0 bases, J lost 0 bases, and 13 bases lay in between. CDR3 region: CASSLDRLGSSTDTQYF. CDR3 nucleotide sequence: TGTGCCAGCAGCTTAGATCGGCTAGGATCTAGCACAGATACGCAGTATTTT. The full variable domain, in which reference TRBV11-3 and TRBJ2-3 provide the parts outside the CDR3, is EAGVVQSPRYKIIEKKQPVAFWCNPISGHNTLYWYLQNLGQGPELLIRYENEEAVDDSQLPKDRFSAERLKGVDSTLKIQPAELGDSAVYLCASSLDRLGSSTDTQYFGPGTRLTVL.

This rearrangement joins TRBV4-1 to TRBJ1-1; unclear D gene. The V end was cut by 1 base, the J end by 1 base, with 7 bases between. The germline V gene has CDR1 MGHRA and CDR2 YSYEKL. CDR3 length: 14 amino acids. The DNA for the CDR3 is TGCGCCAGCAGCCAAGGGGTTAGGAACACTGAAGCTTTCTTT. This encodes CASSQGVRNTEAFF.